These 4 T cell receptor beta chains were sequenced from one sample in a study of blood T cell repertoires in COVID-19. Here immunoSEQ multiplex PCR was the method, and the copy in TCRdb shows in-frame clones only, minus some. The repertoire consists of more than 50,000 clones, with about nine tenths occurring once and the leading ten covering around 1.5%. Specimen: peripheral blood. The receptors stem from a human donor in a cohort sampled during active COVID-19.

The CDR3 DNA reads as TGCGCCAGCAGTCAATCGGACAGGGGCTGTGAAGCTTTCTTT. This sequence encodes CASSQSDRGCEAFF. This chain links TRBV23-1 with TRBJ1-1; 9 bases fit TRBD1. TRBV23-1 is an open reading frame whose function is uncertain. Trimming removed 0 bases from V and 7 bases from J; junction bases left unmatched: 3. The CDR3 contains 14 residues.

The CDR3 nucleotides read TGTGCCAGCCGCCAGTCGGGCTCCTACGAGCAGTACTTC. Protein sequence: CASRQSGSYEQYF. This chain connects TRBV27 to TRBJ2-7, with no clear D. V was shortened by 8 bases and J by 0 bases, with 11 bases between the two germline ends. The germline gives CDR1 MNHEY, CDR2 SMNVEV (reference sequence). The CDR3 has 13 amino acids.

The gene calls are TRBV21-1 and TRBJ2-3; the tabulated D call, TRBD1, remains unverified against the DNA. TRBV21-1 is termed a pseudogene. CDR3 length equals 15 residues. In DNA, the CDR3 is TGTGCCAGCAGCAAAGAACAGGGGGTCGGAAATACGCAGTATTTT. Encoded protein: CASSKEQGVGNTQYF.

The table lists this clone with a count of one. The CDR3 DNA reads TGTGCCAGCAACACAGACCCCCGGGAGACCCAGTACTTC. Amino acid sequence: CASNTDPRETQYF. This chain connects TRBV28 to TRBJ2-5, with D unresolved. The CDR3 sequence is 13 residues long. The germline gives CDR1 MDHEN, CDR2 SYDVKM. Trimming shortened V by 7 bases and J by 5 bases, and 14 bases separated the two germline ends. Complete variable domain (other parts from reference TRBV28 and TRBJ2-5): DVKVTQSSRYLVKRTGEKVFLECVQDMDHENMFWYRQDPGLGLRLIYFSYDVKMKEKGDIPEGYSVSREKKERFSLILESASTNQTSMYLCASNTDPRETQYFGPGTRLLVL.